The T cell receptor beta chain under discussion was sequenced for a study of T cell repertoires and HLA-DP antigens. Across the whole study: In vitro CD4+ alloreactivity was against HeLa-presented HLA-DP. Donors were two male and one female, aged 18-to-29 to 60-to-69. Study results and caveats: Average cumulative frequency of previously undetected clones was 36.3% against one allele and under 55% against the other.

Sequenced by immunoSEQ multiplex PCR; TCRdb stores in-frame clones only, minus some. This sample has around 100,000 clones, with 92% found just once. With regard to this clone: Its antigen is unknown.

The germline V gene has CDR1 MNHEY and CDR2 SVGAGI. The length of the CDR3 is 15 residues. Trimming cost V 2 bases and J 6 bases; bases outside gene matches: 4. The sequence was collected from a woman aged 18-29 years in good health and CMV-seronegative. The sequenced material came from CD4+ T cells from PBMCs. The rearrangement links TRBV6-5 to TRBJ2-5; 12 nucleotides align to TRBD1. The CDR3 nucleotides read TGTGCCAGCAGTTACCAGGGACAGGGGGCGAAGACCCAGTACTTC. As protein: CASSYQGQGAKTQYF.